The clone carrying this T cell receptor beta chain was found a few times. Its cognate antigen is unknown. In TCRdb, the 5' RACE reads were re-called with MiXCR into one record per CDR3 protein. The sample gives about 160,000 distinct CDR3 sequences, about a third of which show up once; approximately 12% is in the top ten. These data are taken from a study of T-cell memory formation after mild COVID-19. Looking at the study overall: For the most part, TCR clusters were specific to one donor. Overall study results and limits: Clones that contracted clustered mainly in CM and EM if CD4+ and in EMRA if CD8+. Memory sampled before infection contained some responding clones, suggesting cross-reactive memory joined.

The V gene lost 5 bases and the J gene lost 13 bases, with 17 bases spanning the gap. Germline V CDR1 and CDR2: DFQATT, SNEGSKA (reference sequence). The CDR3 covers 11 residues. The clonotype was recovered from an adult woman who had mild COVID-19 (a few samples of this study predate the infection). Cell type and time point are not known. The chain combines TRBV20-1 with TRBJ1-1; D perhaps matches TRBD1 (6 bases). The source material was PBMCs or a T cell subset sorted from them (not recorded which). The CDR3 DNA sequence: TGCAGTGCTCCGGACAGAACCCTCGGTTTCTTT. Amino acid sequence: CSAPDRTLGFF.